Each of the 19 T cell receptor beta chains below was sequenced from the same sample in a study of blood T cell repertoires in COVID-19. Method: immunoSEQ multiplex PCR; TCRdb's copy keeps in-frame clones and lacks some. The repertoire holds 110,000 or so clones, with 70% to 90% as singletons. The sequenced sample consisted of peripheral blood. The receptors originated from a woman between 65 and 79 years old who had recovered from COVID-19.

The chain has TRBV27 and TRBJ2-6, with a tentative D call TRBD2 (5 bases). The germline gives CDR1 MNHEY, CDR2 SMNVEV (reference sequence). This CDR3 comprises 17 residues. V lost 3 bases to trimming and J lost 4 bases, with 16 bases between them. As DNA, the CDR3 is TGTGCCAGCAGTTTCCTGGAGCTCCCTAGCGGGGCCAACGTCCTGACTTTC. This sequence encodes CASSFLELPSGANVLTF.

Written as DNA, the CDR3 is TGTGCCAGCAGCCTCAGGTCAGCGGGAAGAGATACGCAGTATTTT. Translated, it gives CASSLRSAGRDTQYF. This sequence joins TRBV7-2 and TRBJ2-3; 7 bases line up with TRBD2. Germline loops: CDR1 SGHTA, CDR2 FQGNSA. This CDR3 comprises 15 residues. V shed 5 bases, J shed 5 bases, and the junction held 10 bases outside the gene matches.

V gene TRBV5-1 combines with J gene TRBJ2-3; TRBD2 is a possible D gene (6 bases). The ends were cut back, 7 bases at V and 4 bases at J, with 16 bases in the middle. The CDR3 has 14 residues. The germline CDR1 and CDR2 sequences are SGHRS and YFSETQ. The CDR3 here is CASGLQGGPDTQYF. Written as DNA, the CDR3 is TGCGCCAGCGGCCTCCAAGGAGGGCCAGATACGCAGTATTTT.

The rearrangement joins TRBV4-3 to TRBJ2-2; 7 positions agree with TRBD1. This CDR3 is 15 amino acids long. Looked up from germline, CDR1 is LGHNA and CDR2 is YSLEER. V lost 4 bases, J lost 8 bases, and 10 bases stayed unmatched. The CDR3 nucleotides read TGCGCCAGCAGCCGGTGGGACAGCCTAGGTGGGGAGCTGTTTTTT. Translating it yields CASSRWDSLGGELFF.

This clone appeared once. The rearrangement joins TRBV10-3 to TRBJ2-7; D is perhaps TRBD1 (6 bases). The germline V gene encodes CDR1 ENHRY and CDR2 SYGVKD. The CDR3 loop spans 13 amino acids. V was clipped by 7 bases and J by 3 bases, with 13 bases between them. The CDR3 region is CAITKQDSYEQYF. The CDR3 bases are TGTGCCATCACCAAACAGGACAGCTACGAGCAGTACTTC.

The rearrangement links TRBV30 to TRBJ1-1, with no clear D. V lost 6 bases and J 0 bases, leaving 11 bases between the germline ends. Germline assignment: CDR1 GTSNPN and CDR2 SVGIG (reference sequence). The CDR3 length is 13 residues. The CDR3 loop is CACSPGMNTEAFF. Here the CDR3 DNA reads TGTGCCTGTTCCCCGGGGATGAACACTGAAGCTTTCTTT.

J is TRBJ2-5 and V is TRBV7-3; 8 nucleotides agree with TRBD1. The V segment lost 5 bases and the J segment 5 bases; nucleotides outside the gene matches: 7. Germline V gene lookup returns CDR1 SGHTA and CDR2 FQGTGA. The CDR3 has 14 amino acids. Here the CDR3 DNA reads TGTGCCAGCAGCCCGTCAGGGGGCGCTGAGACCCAGTACTTC. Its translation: CASSPSGGAETQYF.

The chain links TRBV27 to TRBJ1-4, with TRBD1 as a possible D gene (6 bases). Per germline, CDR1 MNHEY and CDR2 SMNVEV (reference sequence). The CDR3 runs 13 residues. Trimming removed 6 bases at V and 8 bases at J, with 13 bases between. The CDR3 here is CASSPGTLEKLFF. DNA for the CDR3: TGTGCCAGCAGCCCCGGGACACTCGAAAAACTGTTTTTT.

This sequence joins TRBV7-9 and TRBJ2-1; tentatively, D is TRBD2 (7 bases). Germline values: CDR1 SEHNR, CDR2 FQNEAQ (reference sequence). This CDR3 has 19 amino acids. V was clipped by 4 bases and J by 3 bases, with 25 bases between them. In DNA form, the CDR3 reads TGTGCCAGCAGCTCACCAGCGGTGGGAGAGGGGGGGGACTACAATGAGCAGTTCTTC. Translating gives CASSSPAVGEGGDYNEQFF. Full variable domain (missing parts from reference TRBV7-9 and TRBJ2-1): DTGVSQNPRHKITKRGQNVTFRCDPISEHNRLYWYRQTLGQGPEFLTYFQNEAQLEKSRLLSDRFSAERPKGSFSTLEIQRTEQGDSAMYLCASSSPAVGEGGDYNEQFFGPGTRLTVL.

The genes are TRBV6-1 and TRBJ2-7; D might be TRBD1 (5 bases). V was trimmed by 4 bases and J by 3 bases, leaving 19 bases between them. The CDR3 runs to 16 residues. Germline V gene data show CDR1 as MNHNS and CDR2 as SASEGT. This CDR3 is CASSVTGTWQGYEQYF. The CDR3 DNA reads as TGTGCCAGCAGTGTGACCGGTACGTGGCAGGGCTACGAGCAGTACTTC.

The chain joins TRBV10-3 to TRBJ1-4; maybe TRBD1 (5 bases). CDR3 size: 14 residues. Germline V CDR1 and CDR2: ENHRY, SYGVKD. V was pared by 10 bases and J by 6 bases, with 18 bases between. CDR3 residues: CATTSRVGYEKLFF. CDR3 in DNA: TGTGCCACCACTTCCAGGGTGGGGTATGAAAAACTGTTTTTT.

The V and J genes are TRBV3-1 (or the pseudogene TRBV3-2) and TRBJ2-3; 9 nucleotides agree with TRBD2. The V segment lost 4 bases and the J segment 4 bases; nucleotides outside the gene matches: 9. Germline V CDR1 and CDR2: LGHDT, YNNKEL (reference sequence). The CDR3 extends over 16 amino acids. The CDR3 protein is CASSRRSGGLADTQYF. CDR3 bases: TGTGCCAGCAGCCGTCGGAGCGGGGGGCTTGCAGATACGCAGTATTTT.

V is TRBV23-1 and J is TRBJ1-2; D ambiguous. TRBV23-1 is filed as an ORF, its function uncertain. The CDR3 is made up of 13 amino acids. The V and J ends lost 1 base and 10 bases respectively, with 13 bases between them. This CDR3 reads CASSQYEFEDYTF. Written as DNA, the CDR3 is TGCGCCAGCAGTCAATATGAGTTCGAGGACTACACCTTC.

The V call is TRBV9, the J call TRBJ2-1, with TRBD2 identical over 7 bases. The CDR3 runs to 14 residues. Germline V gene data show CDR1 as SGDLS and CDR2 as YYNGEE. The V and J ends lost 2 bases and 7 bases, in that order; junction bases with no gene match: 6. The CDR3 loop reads CASSVSGTTNEQFF. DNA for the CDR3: TGTGCCAGCAGCGTGTCCGGGACTACAAATGAGCAGTTCTTC.

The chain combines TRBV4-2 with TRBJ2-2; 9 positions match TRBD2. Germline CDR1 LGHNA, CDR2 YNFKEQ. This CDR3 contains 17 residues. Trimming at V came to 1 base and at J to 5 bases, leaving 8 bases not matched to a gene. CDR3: CASSQVSAGGVTGELFF. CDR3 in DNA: TGTGCCAGCAGCCAAGTATCTGCGGGGGGGGTGACCGGGGAGCTGTTTTTT.

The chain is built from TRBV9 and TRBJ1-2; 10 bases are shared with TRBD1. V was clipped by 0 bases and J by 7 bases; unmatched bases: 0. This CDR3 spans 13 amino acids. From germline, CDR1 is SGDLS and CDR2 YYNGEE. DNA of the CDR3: TGTGCCAGCAGCGTAGGACAGGGGGCTGGCTACACCTTC. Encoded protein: CASSVGQGAGYTF. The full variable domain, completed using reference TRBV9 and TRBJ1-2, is DSGVTQTPKHLITATGQRVTLRCSPRSGDLSVYWYQQSLDQGLQFLIQYYNGEERAKGNILERFSAQQFPDLHSELNLSSLELGDSALYFCASSVGQGAGYTFGSGTRLTVV.

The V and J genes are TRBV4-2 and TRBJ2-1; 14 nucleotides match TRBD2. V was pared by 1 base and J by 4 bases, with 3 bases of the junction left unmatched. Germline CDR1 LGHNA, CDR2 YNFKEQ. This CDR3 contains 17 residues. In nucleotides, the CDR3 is TGTGCCAGCAGCCAAGGACTAGCGGGAGGGGAGTACAATGAGCAGTTCTTC. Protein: CASSQGLAGGEYNEQFF.

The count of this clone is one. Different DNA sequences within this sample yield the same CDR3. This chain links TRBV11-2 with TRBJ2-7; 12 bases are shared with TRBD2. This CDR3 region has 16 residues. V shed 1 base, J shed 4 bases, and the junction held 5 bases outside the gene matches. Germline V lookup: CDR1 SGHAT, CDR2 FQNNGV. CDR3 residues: CASSLGLAGGQYEQYF. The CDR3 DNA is TGTGCCAGCAGCTTAGGGCTAGCGGGGGGGCAGTACGAGCAGTACTTC.

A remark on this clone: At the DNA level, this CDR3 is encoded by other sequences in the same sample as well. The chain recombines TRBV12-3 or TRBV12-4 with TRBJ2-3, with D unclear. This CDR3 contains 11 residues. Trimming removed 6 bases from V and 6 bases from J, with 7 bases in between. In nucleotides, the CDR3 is TGTGCCAGCAGCCTCCGGGATACGCAGTATTTT. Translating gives CASSLRDTQYF.